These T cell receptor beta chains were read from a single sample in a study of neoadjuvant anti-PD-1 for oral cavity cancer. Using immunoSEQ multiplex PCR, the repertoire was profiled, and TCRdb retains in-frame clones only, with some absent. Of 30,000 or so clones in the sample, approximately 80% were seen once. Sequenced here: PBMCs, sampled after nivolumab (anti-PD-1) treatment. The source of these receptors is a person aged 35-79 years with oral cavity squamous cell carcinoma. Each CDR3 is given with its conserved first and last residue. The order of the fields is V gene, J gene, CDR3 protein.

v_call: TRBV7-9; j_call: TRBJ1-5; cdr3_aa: CASSSPEYSNQPQHF
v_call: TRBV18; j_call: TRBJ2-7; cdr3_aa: CASSPKGQAGVHEQYF
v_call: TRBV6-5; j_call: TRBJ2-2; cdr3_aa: CASKGSGGLAGELFF
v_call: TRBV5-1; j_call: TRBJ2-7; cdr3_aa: CASADGGGNSYEQYF
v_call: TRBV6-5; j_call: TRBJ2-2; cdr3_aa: CASSSSGQSTGELFF
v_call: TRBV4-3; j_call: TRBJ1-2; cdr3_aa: CASSQEEGSFASNYGYTF
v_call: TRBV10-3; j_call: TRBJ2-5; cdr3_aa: CAISESKRGGSETQYF
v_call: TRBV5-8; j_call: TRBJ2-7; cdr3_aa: CASSPSYEQYF
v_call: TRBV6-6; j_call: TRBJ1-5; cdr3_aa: CASSPGGNLAISNQHF
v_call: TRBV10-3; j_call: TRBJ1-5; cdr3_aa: CAISDRLGGEGNQPQHF
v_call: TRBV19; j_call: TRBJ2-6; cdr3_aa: CASSTIPGQVFSGANVLTF
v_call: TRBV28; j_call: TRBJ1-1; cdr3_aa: CASSSPGQGARAFF
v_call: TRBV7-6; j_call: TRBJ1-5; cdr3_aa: CASSLGGPYQPQHF
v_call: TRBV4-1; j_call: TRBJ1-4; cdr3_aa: CASSRTGINEKLFF
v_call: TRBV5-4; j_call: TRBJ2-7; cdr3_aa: CASSSLGSSYEQYF
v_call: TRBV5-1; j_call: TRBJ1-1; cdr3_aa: CASSPTARMDTEAFF
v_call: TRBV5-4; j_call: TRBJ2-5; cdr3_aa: CASSLDLASLGETQYF
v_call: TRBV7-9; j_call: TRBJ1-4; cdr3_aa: CASSLQGINEKLFF
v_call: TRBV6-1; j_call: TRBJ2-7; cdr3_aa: CASSAGQGDYEQYF
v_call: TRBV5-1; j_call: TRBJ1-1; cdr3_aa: CASSRGGKATEAFF